This TCR beta chain is drawn from a study of blood T cell repertoires in COVID-19 (dated by TCRdb to the early 2020s). In terms of the full investigation: Samples covering the acute and convalescent phases of COVID-19 were provided by collaborators in the United States, Italy and Spain. The prospective study material was composed of cDNA or gDNA derived from T cells, B-cell-depleted T cells, or PBMCs. Samples were obtained from the ongoing ImmuneRACE study (first 160 participants) and from about 1,300 subjects provided by 6 global collaborators. Where available, HLA class I and class II types were obtained from metadata supplied by the sample provider rather than from assay-based typing. Nearly every sample came with metadata listing a de-identified subject ID, COVID-19 status, age in years and sex. A freely available public database, intended as a resource for researchers studying the immune response to SARS-CoV-2, is where the repertoires were released. The dataset comprised deeply sampled blood TCRbeta repertoires from subjects exposed to, actively infected with, or recovered from COVID-19. Paper-wide results and their limitations: How much clinical and demographic metadata was included differed by source and by participant, and the metadata was provided uncurated.

Each collaborating institution followed its own protocols to collect whole blood in K2EDTA tubes. Collaborator samples were shipped for TCRbeta analysis as frozen whole blood, isolated PBMCs, or DNA extracted from either sample type. The CDR3 starts with the cysteine, ends with the phenylalanine, and has 14 residues. The read is trimmed to its CDR3 DNA, 42 bases read in frame from base 1. From the germline V gene, CDR1 is MDHEN and CDR2 is SYDVKM. Ends trimmed: V by 6 bases, J by 8 bases; bases unmatched to a gene: 11. For this clone: Its binding antigen is unknown. Base qualities are not provided; no much larger clone lies one nucleotide away.

The immunoSEQ Assay, a bias-controlled multiplex PCR, was used to amplify TCRbeta CDR3 regions from genomic DNA. As for how the authors treated the data: The number of nucleated cells in each sample was estimated from the amplification of reference gene primers within the assay. Sequence reads were collapsed and filtered to measure the absolute abundance of every unique TCRbeta CDR3 rearrangement. For each sample, productive Simpson clonality was calculated as the square root of Simpson's diversity index over productive rearrangements. TCRdb re-hosts the immuneACCESS table, in-frame sequences only. Its copies lack some clones; in the studies checked, an unresolved V gene accounts for under half of them, and the cause for the rest is not known. The DNA gave D and trimming, while V, J and clone size come from that table. The sample table records approximately 75,000 clones; roughly four fifths of these occur just once. Jointly, the top ten make up over 7.5% of the sample.

The chain employs TRBV28 and TRBJ1-2; TRBD1 fits 8 bases in the junction. The origin of this receptor is a woman older than 75 with acute or convalescent COVID-19. Input material: peripheral blood. CDR3 loop: CASSGQGVSRGYTF. The DNA sequence is as follows: TGTGCCAGCAGCGGACAGGGTGTTTCTCGAGGCTACACCTTC.